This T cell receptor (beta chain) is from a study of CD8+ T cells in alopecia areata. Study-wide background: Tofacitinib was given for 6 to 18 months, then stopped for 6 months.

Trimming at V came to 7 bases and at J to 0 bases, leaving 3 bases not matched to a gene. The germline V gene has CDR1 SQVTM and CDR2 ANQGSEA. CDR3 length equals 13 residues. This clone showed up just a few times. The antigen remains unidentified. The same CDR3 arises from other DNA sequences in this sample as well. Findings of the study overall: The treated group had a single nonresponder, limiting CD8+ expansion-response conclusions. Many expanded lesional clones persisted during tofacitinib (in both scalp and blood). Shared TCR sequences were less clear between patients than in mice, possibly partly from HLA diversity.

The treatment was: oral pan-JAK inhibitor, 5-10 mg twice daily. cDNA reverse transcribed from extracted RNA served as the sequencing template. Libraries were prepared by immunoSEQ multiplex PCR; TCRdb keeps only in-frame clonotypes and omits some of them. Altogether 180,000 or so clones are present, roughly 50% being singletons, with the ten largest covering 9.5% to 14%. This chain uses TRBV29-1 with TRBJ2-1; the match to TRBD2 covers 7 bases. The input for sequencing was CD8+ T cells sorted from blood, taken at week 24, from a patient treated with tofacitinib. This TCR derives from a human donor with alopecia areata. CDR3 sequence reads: CSAWGGSYNEQFF. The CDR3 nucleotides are TGCAGCGCTTGGGGGGGCTCCTACAATGAGCAGTTCTTC.